This T cell receptor (beta chain) comes out of a study of T cell changes during pregnancy in multiple sclerosis. Germline-derived CDR1 and CDR2 are SGHVS and FQNEAQ. V dropped 0 bases and J dropped 4 bases, with 7 bases sitting between them. This CDR3 spans 13 amino acids. Assay: immunoSEQ multiplex PCR; the TCRdb copy retains only in-frame clones and omits some. In the table there are over 35,000 clones, about 92% of which are singletons. The receptor comes from a female donor with multiple sclerosis, enrolled in a pregnancy study. The sequences come from CD8+ T cells from peripheral blood mononuclear cells, collected in the first trimester of pregnancy. The V call is TRBV7-8, the J call TRBJ2-7, with D perhaps TRBD2 (6 bases). The CDR3 sequence: CASSLARGYEQYF. CDR3 coding DNA: TGTGCCAGCAGCTTAGCGCGGGGTTACGAGCAGTACTTC.